This entry features one TCR beta chain sequence. This entry belongs to a study of blood T cell repertoires in COVID-19. Study in general: The United States, Italy and Spain were the sources of the acute and convalescent COVID-19 samples.

How the authors handled the data: How many nucleated cells were present was estimated from reference gene primer amplification. The method was immunoSEQ multiplex PCR; TCRdb's version includes in-frame clones alone and lacks a portion of them. The D gene and trimming were derived from the DNA, and the V and J assignments and clone size from that table. The sample has around 25,000 clones; about 90% are singletons. The CDR3 sequence is 14 residues long. Germline trimming cut 4 bases from V and 5 bases from J; bases unmatched to any gene: 5. CDR1 is SGHRS and CDR2 is YFSETQ in the germline V gene. The receptor's source is a man in his 70s in a cohort sampled during active COVID-19. This rearrangement joins TRBV5-1 to TRBJ2-5; the match to TRBD2 covers 10 bases. The sample taken for sequencing was peripheral blood. The CDR3 coding sequence is TGCGCCAGCAGCATGAGCGGGAGGGCTGAGACCCAGTACTTC. This sequence encodes CASSMSGRAETQYF.